The rows below give T cell receptor beta chains drawn from one sample of a study of cytomegalovirus exposure and HLA in healthy donors. The data were produced by immunoSEQ multiplex PCR, yet TCRdb's version contains in-frame clones alone and is incomplete. The sample yields roughly 150,000 clones, 70% to 80% seen once. The sample was PBMCs. These receptors originate from a man between 35 and 55 years old in good health and CMV-seropositive. Each CDR3 is given with its conserved first and last residue.

V | CDR3
TRBV5-6 | CASSFGGRVSTEAFF
TRBV5-5 | CASSRTGGDEKLFF
TRBV7-7 | CASSSSGVQETQYF
TRBV11-3 | CASSFSGTENNEQFF
TRBV30 | CAWAPDRAEKLFF
TRBV6-1 | CASSLTSVSSYEQYF
TRBV7-3 | CASSSGQAQPQHF
TRBV27 | CASSLSGGSPYEQYF
TRBV13 | CASTREGGYNEQFF
TRBV19 | CASSPRAGDNSPLHF
TRBV7-7 | CASSLARLDTQYF
TRBV5-1 | CASSLTGTNSGNTIYF